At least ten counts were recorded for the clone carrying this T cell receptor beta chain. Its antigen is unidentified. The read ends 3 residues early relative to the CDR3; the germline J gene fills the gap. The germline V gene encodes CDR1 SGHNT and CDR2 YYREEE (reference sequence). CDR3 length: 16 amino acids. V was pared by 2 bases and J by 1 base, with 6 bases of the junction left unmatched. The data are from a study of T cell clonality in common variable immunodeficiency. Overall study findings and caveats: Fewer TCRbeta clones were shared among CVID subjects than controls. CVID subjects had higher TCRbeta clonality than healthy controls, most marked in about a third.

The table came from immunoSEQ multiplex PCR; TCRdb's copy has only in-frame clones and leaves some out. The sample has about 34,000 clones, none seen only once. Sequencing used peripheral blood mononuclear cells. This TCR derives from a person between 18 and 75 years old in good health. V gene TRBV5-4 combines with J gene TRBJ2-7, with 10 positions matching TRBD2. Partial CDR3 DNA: TGTGCCAGCAGCTTTGGAGCGGGAGGGATGTCCTACGAG. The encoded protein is CASSFGAGGMSYE. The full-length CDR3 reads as CASSFGAGGMSYEQYF.